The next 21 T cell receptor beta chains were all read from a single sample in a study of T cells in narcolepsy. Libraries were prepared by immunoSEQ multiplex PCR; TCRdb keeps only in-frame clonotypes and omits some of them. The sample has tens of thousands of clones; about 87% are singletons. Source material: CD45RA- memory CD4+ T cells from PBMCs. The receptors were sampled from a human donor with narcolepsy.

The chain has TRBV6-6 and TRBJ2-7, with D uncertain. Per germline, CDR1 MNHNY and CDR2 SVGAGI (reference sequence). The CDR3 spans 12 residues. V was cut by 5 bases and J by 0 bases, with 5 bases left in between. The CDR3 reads CASSPSSYEQYF. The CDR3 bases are TGTGCCAGCAGTCCTAGCTCCTACGAGCAGTACTTC.

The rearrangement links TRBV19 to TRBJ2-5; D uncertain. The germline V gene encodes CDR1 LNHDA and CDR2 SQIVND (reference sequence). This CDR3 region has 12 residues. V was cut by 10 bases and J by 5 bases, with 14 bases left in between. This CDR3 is CATKSAGETQYF. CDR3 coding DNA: TGTGCCACAAAATCGGCTGGGGAGACCCAGTACTTC.

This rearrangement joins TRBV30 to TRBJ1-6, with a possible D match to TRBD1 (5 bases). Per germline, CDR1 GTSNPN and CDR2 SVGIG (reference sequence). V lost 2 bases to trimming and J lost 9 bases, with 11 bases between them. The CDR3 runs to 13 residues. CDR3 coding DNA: TGTGCCTGGAGTCCTCAGGGAGGTTCACCCCTCCACTTT. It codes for CAWSPQGGSPLHF.

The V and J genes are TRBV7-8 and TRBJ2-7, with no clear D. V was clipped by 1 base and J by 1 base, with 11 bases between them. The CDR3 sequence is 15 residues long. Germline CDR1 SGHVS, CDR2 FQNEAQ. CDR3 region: CASSLDFRFSYEQYF. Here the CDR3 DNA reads TGTGCCAGCAGCTTAGATTTCCGATTTTCCTACGAGCAGTACTTC.

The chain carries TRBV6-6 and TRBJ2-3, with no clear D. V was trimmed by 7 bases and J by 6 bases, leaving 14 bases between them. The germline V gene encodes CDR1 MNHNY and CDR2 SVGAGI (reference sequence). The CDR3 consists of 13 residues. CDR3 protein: CASTFLGLDTQYF. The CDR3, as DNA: TGTGCCAGCACCTTTCTTGGGCTTGATACGCAGTATTTT.

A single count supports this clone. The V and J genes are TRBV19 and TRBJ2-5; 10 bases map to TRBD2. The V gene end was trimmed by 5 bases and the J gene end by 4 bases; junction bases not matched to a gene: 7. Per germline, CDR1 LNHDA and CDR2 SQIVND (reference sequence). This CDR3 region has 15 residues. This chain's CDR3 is CASSRSSGGVETQYF. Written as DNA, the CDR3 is TGTGCCAGTAGTCGGTCTAGCGGGGGTGTAGAGACCCAGTACTTC.

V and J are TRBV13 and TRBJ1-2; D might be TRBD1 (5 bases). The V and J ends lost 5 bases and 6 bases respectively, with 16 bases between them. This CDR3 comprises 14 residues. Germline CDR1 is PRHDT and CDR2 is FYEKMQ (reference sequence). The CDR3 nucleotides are TGTGCCAGCAGCACAGCGGGAGGGACCCATGGCTACACCTTC. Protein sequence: CASSTAGGTHGYTF. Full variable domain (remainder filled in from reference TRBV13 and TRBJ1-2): AAGVIQSPRHLIKEKRETATLKCYPIPRHDTVYWYQQGPGQDPQFLISFYEKMQSDKGSIPDRFSAQQFSDYHSELNMSSLELGDSALYFCASSTAGGTHGYTFGSGTRLTVV.

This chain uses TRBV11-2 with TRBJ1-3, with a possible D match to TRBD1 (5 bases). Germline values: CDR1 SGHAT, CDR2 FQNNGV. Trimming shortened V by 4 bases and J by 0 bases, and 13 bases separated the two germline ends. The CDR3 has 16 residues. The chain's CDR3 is CASSSGAGFSGNTIYF. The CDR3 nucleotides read TGTGCCAGCAGCTCCGGGGCGGGGTTCTCTGGAAACACCATATATTTT.

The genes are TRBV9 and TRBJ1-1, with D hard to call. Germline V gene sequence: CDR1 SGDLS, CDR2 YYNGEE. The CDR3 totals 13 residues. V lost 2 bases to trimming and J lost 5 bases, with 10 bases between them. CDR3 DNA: TGTGCCAGCAGCGTTGTGGATGGTACTGAAGCTTTCTTT. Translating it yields CASSVVDGTEAFF.

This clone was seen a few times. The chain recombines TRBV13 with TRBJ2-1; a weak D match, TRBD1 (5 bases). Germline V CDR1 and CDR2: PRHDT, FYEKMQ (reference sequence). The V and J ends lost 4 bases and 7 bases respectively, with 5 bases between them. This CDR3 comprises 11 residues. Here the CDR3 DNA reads TGTGCCAGCAGCTCAGGGAATGAGCAGTTCTTC. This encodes CASSSGNEQFF.

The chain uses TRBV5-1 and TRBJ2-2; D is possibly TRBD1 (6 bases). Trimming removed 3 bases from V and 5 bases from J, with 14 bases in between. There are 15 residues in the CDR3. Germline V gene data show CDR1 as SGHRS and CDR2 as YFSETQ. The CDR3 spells CASSSEGTGTGELFF. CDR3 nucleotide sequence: TGCGCCAGCAGCTCCGAGGGTACAGGGACCGGGGAGCTGTTTTTT.

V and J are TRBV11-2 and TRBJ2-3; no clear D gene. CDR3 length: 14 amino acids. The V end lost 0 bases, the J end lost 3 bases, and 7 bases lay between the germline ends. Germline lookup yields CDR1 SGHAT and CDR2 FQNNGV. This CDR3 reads CASSLDRLTDTQYF. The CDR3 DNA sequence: TGTGCCAGCAGCTTAGATCGACTTACAGATACGCAGTATTTT.

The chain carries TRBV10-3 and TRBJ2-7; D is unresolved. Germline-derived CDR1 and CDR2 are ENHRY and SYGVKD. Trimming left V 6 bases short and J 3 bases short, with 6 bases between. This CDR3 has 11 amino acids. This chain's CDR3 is CAIRDGYEQYF. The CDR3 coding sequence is TGTGCCATCAGGGATGGCTACGAGCAGTACTTC.

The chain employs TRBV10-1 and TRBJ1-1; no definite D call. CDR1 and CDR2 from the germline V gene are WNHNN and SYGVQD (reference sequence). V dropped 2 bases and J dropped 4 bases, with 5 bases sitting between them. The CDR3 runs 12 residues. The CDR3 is CASSESGTEAFF. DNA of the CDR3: TGCGCCAGCAGTGAGAGTGGCACTGAAGCTTTCTTT.

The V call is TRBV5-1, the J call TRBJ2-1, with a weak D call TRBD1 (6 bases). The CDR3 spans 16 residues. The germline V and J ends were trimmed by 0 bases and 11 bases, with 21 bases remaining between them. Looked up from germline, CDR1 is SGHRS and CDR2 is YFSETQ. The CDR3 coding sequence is TGCGCCAGCAGCTTGGGGGAAGGACAGAATCTTGATAAGCAGTTCTTC. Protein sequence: CASSLGEGQNLDKQFF.

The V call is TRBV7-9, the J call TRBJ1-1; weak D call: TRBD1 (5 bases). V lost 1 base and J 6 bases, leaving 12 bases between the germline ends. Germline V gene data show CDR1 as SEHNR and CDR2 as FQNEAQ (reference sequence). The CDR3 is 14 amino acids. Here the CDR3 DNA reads TGTGCCAGCAGCTTAGGGAGACAGTTCTCTGAAGCTTTCTTT. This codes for CASSLGRQFSEAFF.

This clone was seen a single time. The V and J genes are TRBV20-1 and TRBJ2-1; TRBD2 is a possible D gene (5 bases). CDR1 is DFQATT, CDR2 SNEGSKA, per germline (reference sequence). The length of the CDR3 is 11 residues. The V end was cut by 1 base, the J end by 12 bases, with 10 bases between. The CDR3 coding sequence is TGCAGTGCTAGAGTGGACTCTTCGCAGTTCTTC. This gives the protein CSARVDSSQFF.

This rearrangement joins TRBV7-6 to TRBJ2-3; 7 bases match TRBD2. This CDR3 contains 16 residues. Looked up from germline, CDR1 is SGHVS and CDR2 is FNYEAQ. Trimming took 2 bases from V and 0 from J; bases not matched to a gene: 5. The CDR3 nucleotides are TGTGCCAGCAGCTTAATGTCTAGCGGAAGCACAGATACGCAGTATTTT. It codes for CASSLMSSGSTDTQYF.

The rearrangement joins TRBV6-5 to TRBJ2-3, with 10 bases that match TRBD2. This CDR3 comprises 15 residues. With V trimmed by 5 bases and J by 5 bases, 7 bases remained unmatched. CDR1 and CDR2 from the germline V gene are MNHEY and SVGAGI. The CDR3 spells CASSLLAGERDTQYF. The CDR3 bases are TGTGCCAGCAGTCTCCTAGCGGGAGAAAGAGATACGCAGTATTTT.

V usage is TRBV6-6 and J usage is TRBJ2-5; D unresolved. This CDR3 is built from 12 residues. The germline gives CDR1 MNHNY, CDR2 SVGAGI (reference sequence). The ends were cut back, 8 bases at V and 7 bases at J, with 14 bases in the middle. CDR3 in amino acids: CASATRLGTQYF. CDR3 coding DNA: TGTGCCAGCGCGACACGCCTGGGGACCCAGTACTTC.

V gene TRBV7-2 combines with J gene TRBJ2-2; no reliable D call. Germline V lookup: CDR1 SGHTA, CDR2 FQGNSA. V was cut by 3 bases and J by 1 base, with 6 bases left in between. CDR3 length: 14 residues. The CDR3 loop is CASSFRGNTGELFF. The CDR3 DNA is TGTGCCAGCAGCTTCCGTGGGAACACCGGGGAGCTGTTTTTT.